These 9 T cell receptor beta chains came from one sample sequenced in a study of cytomegalovirus exposure and HLA in healthy donors (dated by TCRdb to about 2017). The library relied on the immunoSEQ multiplex PCR assay. TCRdb mirrors the immuneACCESS table, restricted to in-frame sequences. Some clones are absent from its copies; in checked studies, under half trace to an unresolved V gene, and the reason for the others is unknown. The sample table shows fewer than 120,000 clones, and roughly 88% are seen once. About 1.5% of the sample is held by the ten biggest clonotypes. Source material: PBMCs. Every receptor here comes from a young woman in good health and CMV-seropositive.

J is TRBJ2-2 and V is TRBV11-2; 10 bases align to TRBD2. The ends lost 2 bases at V and 2 bases at J; junction bases unmatched: 5. The CDR3 length is 17 residues. Germline V lookup: CDR1 SGHAT, CDR2 FQNNGV. CDR3 sequence: CASSLRASGGNTGELFF. The DNA for the CDR3 is TGTGCCAGCAGCTTAAGGGCTAGCGGGGGAAACACCGGGGAGCTGTTTTTT.

The CDR3 nucleotides are TGTGCCAGCAGTCGAACAGGGGGCACTGAAGCTTTCTTT. It is translated as CASSRTGGTEAFF. The rearrangement uses TRBV27 and TRBJ1-1, with 8 bases that match TRBD1. This CDR3 comprises 13 residues. Germline-derived CDR1 and CDR2 are MNHEY and SMNVEV (reference sequence). The V gene end was trimmed by 5 bases and the J gene end by 4 bases; junction bases not matched to a gene: 3.

The rearrangement uses TRBV7-2 and TRBJ1-2; D not certain. Germline values: CDR1 SGHTA, CDR2 FQGNSA. The CDR3 length is 14 residues. Trimming took 1 base from V and 8 from J, leaving 14 bases between them. The CDR3: CASSLGVRGYGYTF. In DNA form, the CDR3 reads TGTGCCAGCAGCTTAGGGGTCCGGGGATACGGCTACACCTTC.

In this sample, this clone turned up once. The rearrangement joins TRBV18 to TRBJ2-1; 8 bases are shared with TRBD2. This CDR3 contains 15 residues. CDR1 is KGHSH and CDR2 is LQKENI in the germline V gene. The ends lost 1 base at V and 5 bases at J; junction bases unmatched: 4. Here the CDR3 reads CASSPRTSGHNEQFF. The CDR3 nucleotides are TGTGCCAGCTCACCACGAACTAGCGGTCACAATGAGCAGTTCTTC.

This clone was observed a handful of times. This chain joins TRBV7-8 and TRBJ1-5; D remains ambiguous. Germline V lookup: CDR1 SGHVS, CDR2 FQNEAQ. The CDR3 consists of 13 residues. Trimming left V 5 bases short and J 5 bases short, with 10 bases between. In nucleotides, the CDR3 is TGTGCCAGCAGCCCTGACAAATATCAGCCCCAGCATTTT. Amino acids: CASSPDKYQPQHF.

A single count supports this clone. The chain combines TRBV25-1 with TRBJ1-1; D unclear. Germline CDR1 MGHDK, CDR2 SYGVNS. The CDR3 spans 15 residues. With 4 bases removed from V and 2 bases from J, the gap between germline ends came to 14 bases. This CDR3 reads CASSGHSSGNTEAFF. In DNA, the CDR3 is TGTGCCAGCAGTGGCCACAGTAGTGGCAACACTGAAGCTTTCTTT.

The rearrangement links TRBV7-8 to TRBJ2-7; 10 positions match TRBD1. From germline, CDR1 is SGHVS and CDR2 FQNEAQ. This CDR3 comprises 16 residues. The V segment lost 5 bases and the J segment 0 bases; nucleotides outside the gene matches: 7. The chain's CDR3 is CASSAGQGPSSYEQYF. The CDR3 nucleotides read TGTGCCAGCAGCGCGGGACAGGGGCCAAGCTCCTACGAGCAGTACTTC.

The chain uses TRBV28 and TRBJ1-1; 12 positions agree with TRBD1. The CDR3 spans 14 residues. Per the germline V gene, CDR1 is MDHEN and CDR2 is SYDVKM. V was clipped by 4 bases and J by 11 bases; unmatched bases: 8. For the CDR3, the DNA is TGTGCCAGCAGTTCACCGGGACAGGGGGCCGGGGCTTTCTTT. Translating gives CASSSPGQGAGAFF.

This clone was seen once. V gene TRBV4-3 combines with J gene TRBJ1-5, with TRBD1 matching over 9 bases. Germline assignment: CDR1 LGHNA and CDR2 YSLEER. The CDR3 covers 14 residues. V lost 2 bases to trimming and J lost 7 bases; unmatched junction nucleotides: 3. CDR3: CASSQRTGEQPQHF. The CDR3 DNA reads as TGCGCCAGCAGCCAAAGGACAGGGGAGCAGCCCCAGCATTTT.